This TCR beta chain was observed in a study of CD8+ T cells in alopecia areata. About the research overall: Treatment comprised oral tofacitinib, 5 to 10 mg twice daily, in treated patients.

Noted treatment: oral pan-JAK inhibitor, 5-10 mg twice daily. Germline loops: CDR1 SQVTM, CDR2 ANQGSEA. Trimming shortened V by 7 bases and J by 7 bases, and 13 bases separated the two germline ends. CDR3 length: 11 amino acids. Study outcomes and limitations: Whether baseline CD8+ expansion is linked to response remains uncertain, given a single nonresponder. Relative to normal scalp, lesional scalp, especially alopecia totalis/universalis, showed higher clonality.

On this clone: Its target is not known.

Extracted RNA was reverse transcribed into cDNA, the sequencing template. The repertoire was sequenced with immunoSEQ multiplex PCR; TCRdb's copy has only in-frame clones and lacks some. This repertoire shows some 210,000 clones, approximately 65% found once; its top ten account for roughly 1.2%. The input for sequencing was CD4+ T cells sorted from blood, taken between weeks 43 and 45, from a patient treated with tofacitinib. This TCR was sampled from a human donor with alopecia areata. This chain links TRBV29-1 with TRBJ1-2; D ambiguous. This CDR3 is CSGLGEAGYTF. DNA of the CDR3: TGCAGCGGCCTAGGCGAGGCTGGCTACACCTTC.